A selection of T cell receptor beta chains follows, all from one sample in a study of beta chain features in type 1 diabetes. Produced via immunoSEQ multiplex PCR; TCRdb's table is partial and in-frame only. The sample has 130,000 to 150,000 clones, roughly 48% seen once. Input material: Tregs from blood. The receptors derive from a man between 18 and 35 years old in good health. Each CDR3 is given without its conserved first and last residue. Each record gives: V gene, J gene, CDR3 protein.

V gene: TRBV10-3
J gene: TRBJ2-5
CDR3 protein: AISASGGKETQY

V gene: TRBV4-1
J gene: TRBJ2-1
CDR3 protein: ASSPLREDNEQF

V gene: TRBV10-3
J gene: TRBJ2-2
CDR3 protein: AIRGTGTGELF

V gene: TRBV7-2
J gene: TRBJ2-7
CDR3 protein: ASSLRQGGYEQY

V gene: TRBV30
J gene: TRBJ2-1
CDR3 protein: AWSVMVGGEQF

V gene: TRBV5-1
J gene: TRBJ1-5
CDR3 protein: ASSLSGGNQPQH

V gene: TRBV14
J gene: TRBJ2-7
CDR3 protein: ASRRTGARYEQY

V gene: TRBV10-3
J gene: TRBJ2-7
CDR3 protein: ASAREVSYEQY

V gene: TRBV30
J gene: TRBJ2-3
CDR3 protein: AWSKDRGPTDTQY

V gene: TRBV5-4
J gene: TRBJ2-2
CDR3 protein: ASSGRGTSGTGELF

V gene: TRBV11-2
J gene: TRBJ1-2
CDR3 protein: ASSLDAPPESYGYT

V gene: TRBV2
J gene: TRBJ1-5
CDR3 protein: ASSAPGPQH

V gene: TRBV11-1
J gene: TRBJ1-1
CDR3 protein: ASSPSPRGPNTEAF

V gene: TRBV6-6
J gene: TRBJ2-3
CDR3 protein: ASSSRLADYTDTQY

V gene: TRBV5-1
J gene: TRBJ2-1
CDR3 protein: ASSSGFYNEQF

V gene: TRBV21-1
J gene: TRBJ2-3
CDR3 protein: ASSKTDTVSPTGGTDTQY

V gene: TRBV28
J gene: TRBJ2-7
CDR3 protein: ASSFLGQGKYEQY

V gene: TRBV7-2
J gene: TRBJ2-3
CDR3 protein: ASSLSYQYTDTQY

V gene: TRBV6-5
J gene: TRBJ1-1
CDR3 protein: ASSRTGGGNTEAF

V gene: TRBV29-1
J gene: TRBJ1-2
CDR3 protein: SVASLDARGYT

V gene: TRBV25-1
J gene: TRBJ2-1
CDR3 protein: ASSEWRPPLPNEQF

V gene: TRBV7-9
J gene: TRBJ1-1
CDR3 protein: ASSTPLGQGRGEAF

V gene: TRBV28
J gene: TRBJ2-2
CDR3 protein: AGKGDTGELF

V gene: TRBV7-9
J gene: TRBJ2-3
CDR3 protein: ASSLRLAGGTDTQY

V gene: TRBV28
J gene: TRBJ2-1
CDR3 protein: ASSRVAGGGSYNEQF

V gene: TRBV10-3
J gene: TRBJ2-7
CDR3 protein: AITRLAGGRYEQY

V gene: TRBV7-9
J gene: TRBJ1-1
CDR3 protein: ASSLADRLNTEAF

V gene: TRBV28
J gene: TRBJ2-5
CDR3 protein: ASSLAATPAGVTQY

V gene: TRBV6-6
J gene: TRBJ2-7
CDR3 protein: ASRDRLEISYEQY

V gene: TRBV9
J gene: TRBJ2-7
CDR3 protein: ASSVEDPSGGRPYEQY

V gene: TRBV7-2
J gene: TRBJ2-5
CDR3 protein: ASTLGTYQETQY

V gene: TRBV2
J gene: -
CDR3 protein: ASSTGTIFEQY

V gene: TRBV29-1
J gene: TRBJ2-3
CDR3 protein: SAARADTQY

V gene: TRBV5-6
J gene: TRBJ2-6
CDR3 protein: ASSLGTARRAGANVLT

V gene: TRBV7-2
J gene: TRBJ2-3
CDR3 protein: ASSLVATWGTDTQY

V gene: TRBV27
J gene: TRBJ1-2
CDR3 protein: ASGGSMNYGYT

V gene: TRBV27
J gene: TRBJ2-3
CDR3 protein: ASSLRQEGLSSTDTQY

V gene: TRBV29-1
J gene: TRBJ2-3
CDR3 protein: SVEEGLGFTVDTQY

V gene: TRBV5-4
J gene: TRBJ1-4
CDR3 protein: ASSLGLGGGREKLF

V gene: TRBV9
J gene: TRBJ1-5
CDR3 protein: ASSASYSQPQH

V gene: TRBV7-9
J gene: TRBJ2-7
CDR3 protein: ASSLGGLAGWEQY

V gene: TRBV18
J gene: TRBJ1-5
CDR3 protein: ASSPNLGQGGQPQH

V gene: TRBV28
J gene: TRBJ1-2
CDR3 protein: ASSLDLSGGLGYGYT

V gene: TRBV18
J gene: TRBJ1-1
CDR3 protein: ASSPTGRQGRTEAF

V gene: TRBV28
J gene: TRBJ1-2
CDR3 protein: ASIKAGSSFYGYT

V gene: TRBV11-2
J gene: TRBJ1-1
CDR3 protein: ASSLEPGLLGGTEAF

V gene: TRBV28
J gene: TRBJ1-1
CDR3 protein: ASSPNRAKAF

V gene: TRBV7-3
J gene: TRBJ2-1
CDR3 protein: ASSFATGTSLYNEQF